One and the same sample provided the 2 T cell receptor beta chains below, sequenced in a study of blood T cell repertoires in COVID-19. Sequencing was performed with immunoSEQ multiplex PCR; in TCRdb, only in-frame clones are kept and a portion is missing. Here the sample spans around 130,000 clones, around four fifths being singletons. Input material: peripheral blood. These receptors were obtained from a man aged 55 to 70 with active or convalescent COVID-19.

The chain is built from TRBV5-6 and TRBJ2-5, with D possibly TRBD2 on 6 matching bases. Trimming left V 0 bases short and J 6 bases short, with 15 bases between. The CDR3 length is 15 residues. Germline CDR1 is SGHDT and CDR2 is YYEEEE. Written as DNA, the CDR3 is TGTGCCAGCAGCTTGGCGGGAGCAGCAGGAAAGACCCAGTACTTC. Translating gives CASSLAGAAGKTQYF. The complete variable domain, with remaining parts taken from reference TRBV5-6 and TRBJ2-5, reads DAGVTQSPTHLIKTRGQQVTLRCSPKSGHDTVSWYQQALGQGPQFIFQYYEEEERQRGNFPDRFSGHQFPNYSSELNVNALLLGDSALYLCASSLAGAAGKTQYFGPGTRLLVL.

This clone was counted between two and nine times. The chain's CDR3 is CASSWRAGGGEQYF. DNA of the CDR3: TGTGCCAGCAGCTGGAGAGCGGGAGGGGGCGAGCAGTACTTC. J is TRBJ2-7 and V is TRBV5-4, with 10 positions matching TRBD2. The CDR3 sequence is 14 residues long. Germline V gene sequence: CDR1 SGHNT, CDR2 YYREEE (reference sequence). V lost 3 bases, J lost 6 bases, and 6 bases stayed unmatched.